There are many counts of the clone carrying this T cell receptor (beta chain). Its antigen is currently unknown. The source material, RNA transcripts, was used to amplify TCR beta CDR3 regions. Using the HTBI primer set, a first-round RT-PCR was run on the TCR CDR3. One entry per CDR3 protein, called by TCRdb with MiXCR from the multiplex PCR reads. The repertoire holds about 600,000 distinct CDR3 sequences, with approximately 15% as singletons. The data are from a study of T cells in Graves' hyperthyroidism and ophthalmopathy. Background on the study: Upon initial diagnosis and before any treatment, peripheral blood was collected.

Trimming at V came to 5 bases and at J to 2 bases, leaving 15 bases not matched to a gene. The CDR3 consists of 20 residues. Per the germline V gene, CDR1 is MNHEY and CDR2 is SMNVEV (reference sequence). Study-wide results and caveats: A model of 13 V-J pairs discriminated ophthalmopathy from stable hyperthyroidism.

Clinical symptoms, serum thyroxine, TRAb, thyroid ultrasound and orbital computed tomography informed diagnoses. The V call is TRBV27, the J call TRBJ2-3; 14 bases align to TRBD2. This receptor was identified in a woman aged 18 to 35 with Graves' ophthalmopathy. Sequencing used blood. This chain's CDR3 is CASSPTPGLAGERITDTQYF. The CDR3 bases are TGTGCCAGCAGTCCTACCCCGGGACTAGCGGGAGAACGGATCACAGATACGCAGTATTTT.